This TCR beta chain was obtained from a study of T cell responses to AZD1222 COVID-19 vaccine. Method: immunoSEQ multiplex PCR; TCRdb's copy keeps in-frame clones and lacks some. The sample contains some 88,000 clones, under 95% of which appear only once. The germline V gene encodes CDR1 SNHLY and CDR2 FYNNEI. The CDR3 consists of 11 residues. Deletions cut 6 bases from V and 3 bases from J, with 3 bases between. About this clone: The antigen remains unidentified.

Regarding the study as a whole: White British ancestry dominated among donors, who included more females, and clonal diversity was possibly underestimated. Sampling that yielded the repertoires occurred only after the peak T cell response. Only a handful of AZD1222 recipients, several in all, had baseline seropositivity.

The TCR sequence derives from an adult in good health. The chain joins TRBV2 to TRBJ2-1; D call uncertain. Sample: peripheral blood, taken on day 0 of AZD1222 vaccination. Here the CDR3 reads CASRSYNEQFF. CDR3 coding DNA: TGTGCCAGCAGGAGCTACAATGAGCAGTTCTTC.